The present T cell receptor (beta chain) was sequenced within a study of blood T cell repertoires in COVID-19. About the study: Material from acute and convalescent COVID-19 was sourced from the United States, Italy and Spain. Sources were T cells, B-cell-depleted T cells, or PBMCs; the material itself was cDNA or gDNA.

Only one count was recorded for this clone. In the original workflow: Reference gene primer amplification gave estimated nucleated cell counts. Using immunoSEQ multiplex PCR, the repertoire was profiled, and TCRdb retains in-frame clones only, with some absent. Clone size and V and J calls were adopted from that table, with D and trimming inferred from the DNA. Among some 170,000 clones, 75% to 80% were seen once, and the ten largest hold about 28%. J gave up 1 base and V 2 bases, and 5 bases lay outside the gene matches. The length of the CDR3 is 15 residues. CDR1 and CDR2 from the germline V gene are SGHRS and YFSETQ.

The chain has TRBV5-1 and TRBJ1-1, with TRBD1 matching over 7 bases. The sequenced material came from peripheral blood. The sequence came from a woman in her 70s with acute or convalescent COVID-19. In nucleotides, the CDR3 is TGCGCCAGCAGCTTATCCGGGACAGCGAACACTGAAGCTTTCTTT. Its protein is CASSLSGTANTEAFF.